The 24 T cell receptor beta chains reported below all come from one sample, sequenced in a study of Graves' ophthalmopathy and Graves' hyperthyroidism. Beta-chain TCR CDR3 regions were amplified from RNA transcripts. The library came from an HTBI-primed first-round RT-PCR and a second-round multiplex PCR. Each CDR3 protein is one row after TCRdb ran MiXCR on the multiplex PCR reads. The data hold around 1,000,000 distinct CDR3 sequences, with roughly 35% observed a single time. Source material: peripheral blood or thyroid tissue (not recorded which). The receptors originated from an adult man with Graves' hyperthyroidism.

J is TRBJ2-7 and V is TRBV6-2 or TRBV6-3; the D is unclear. The CDR3 sequence is 13 residues long. The V gene's germline CDR1 is MNHEY and CDR2 SVGEGT. Trimming shortened V by 5 bases and J by 2 bases, and 10 bases separated the two germline ends. CDR3 residues: CASSNPATYEQYF. The CDR3 coding sequence is TGTGCCAGCAGTAACCCTGCAACCTACGAGCAGTACTTC.

The rearrangement uses TRBV20-1 and TRBJ2-5, with D perhaps TRBD1 (7 bases). Trimming pared 5 bases from V and 11 bases from J, leaving 21 bases between. The CDR3 sequence is 13 residues long. The germline V gene has CDR1 DFQATT and CDR2 SNEGSKA (reference sequence). CDR3 sequence reads: CSAPGGLHMLQYF. As DNA, the CDR3 is TGCAGTGCTCCAGGGGGACTCCATATGTTGCAGTACTTC.

Concerning this clonotype itself: The CDR3 ends on some other residue instead of the conserved phenylalanine or tryptophan, so this is likely a read error. The limits of the CDR3 on the DNA are not certain, so only TCRdb's listed CDR3 is given. The chain joins TRBV2 to TRBJ2-6. The germline CDR1 and CDR2 sequences are SNHLY and FYNNEI. The CDR3 sequence runs 8 residues, both termini included. This chain's CDR3 is CASKDLDT.

This chain's CDR3 is CASIRDRLTDTQYF. DNA for the CDR3: TGTGCCAGCATTAGGGACCGACTCACAGATACGCAGTATTTT. The genes are TRBV6-1 and TRBJ2-3; either TRBD1 or TRBD2 may fit D (5 bases each). Per germline, CDR1 MNHNS and CDR2 SASEGT. V lost 7 bases to trimming and J lost 2 bases, with 13 bases between them. The CDR3 has 14 amino acids.

This clonotype has a count of ten or more. CDR3 in amino acids: CAISEPGTGEEGGYTF. CDR3 coding DNA: TGTGCCATCAGTGAGCCGGGGACAGGGGAAGAAGGGGGCTACACCTTC. The chain uses TRBV10-3 and TRBJ1-2, with 10 bases lining up with TRBD1. Germline CDR1 is ENHRY and CDR2 is SYGVKD. The CDR3 totals 16 residues. J lost 8 bases, V lost 2 bases, and 11 bases had no gene match.

This clonotype was counted a single time. This CDR3 reads CAISSVRSYEQYF. CDR3 DNA sequence: TGTGCCATCAGTAGCGTACGATCCTACGAGCAGTACTTC. The V gene is TRBV10-3, the J gene TRBJ2-7; no definite D call. The germline V and J ends were trimmed by 5 bases and 1 base, with 9 bases remaining between them. Per germline, CDR1 ENHRY and CDR2 SYGVKD. The CDR3 consists of 13 residues.

This chain connects TRBV7-4 to TRBJ2-5; D gene uncertain. This CDR3 is built from 13 residues. Germline CDR1 is SGHVT and CDR2 is SQSDAQ. V lost 4 bases and J 7 bases, leaving 13 bases between the germline ends. The CDR3 loop is CASSSGYEVTQYF. In DNA form, the CDR3 reads TGTGCCAGCAGCTCGGGTTACGAAGTGACCCAGTACTTC.

The CDR3 region is CATSWRESARLKETQYF. CDR3 DNA sequence: TGTGCCACCAGCTGGCGCGAAAGCGCGCGACTAAAAGAGACCCAGTACTTC. The chain employs TRBV15 and TRBJ2-5, with a weak D call TRBD2 (5 bases). CDR1 LNHNV and CDR2 YYDKDF come from the germline V gene (reference sequence). The V end was cut by 5 bases, the J end by 3 bases, with 22 bases between. The CDR3 runs 17 residues. Using reference TRBV15 and TRBJ2-5 for the parts outside the CDR3, the full variable domain is DAMVIQNPRYQVTQFGKPVTLSCSQTLNHNVMYWYQQKSSQAPKLLFHYYDKDFNNEADTPDNFQSRRPNTSFCFLDIRSPGLGDTAMYLCATSWRESARLKETQYFGPGTRLLVL.

Turning to this clonotype: It may be a read error: a sequence one base away is much more abundant. The chain has TRBV11-2 and TRBJ2-5, with 9 bases identical to TRBD1. Germline CDR1 is SGHAT and CDR2 is FQNNGV. The CDR3 has 15 amino acids. V gave up 5 bases and J gave up 4 bases; unmatched junction bases: 8. CDR3 sequence reads: CASSTTTGGPETQYF. As DNA, the CDR3 is TGTGCCAGCAGCACTACAACAGGGGGCCCAGAGACCCAGTACTTC.

This clonotype was seen many times. The rearrangement joins TRBV29-1 to TRBJ1-1, with 11 bases that match TRBD1. This CDR3 comprises 14 residues. V lost 4 bases, J lost 6 bases, and 7 bases stayed unmatched. The germline V gene encodes CDR1 SQVTM and CDR2 ANQGSEA. The CDR3 reads CSVVRTGGFSEAFF. The CDR3, as DNA: TGCAGCGTTGTTCGGACAGGGGGCTTCTCTGAAGCTTTCTTT.

The J gene is TRBJ2-7, the V gene TRBV12-3 or TRBV12-4, with 7 positions matching TRBD2. The ends lost 6 bases at V and 4 bases at J; junction bases unmatched: 9. The CDR3 is 14 amino acids. The DNA for the CDR3 is TGTGCCAGCAGCCGGGGGAGGGCCGAATACGAGCAGTACTTC. Translated: CASSRGRAEYEQYF.

This clonotype was seen a handful of times. The chain joins TRBV2 to TRBJ1-4; D uncertain. Germline V gene sequence: CDR1 SNHLY, CDR2 FYNNEI. The CDR3 contains 14 residues. V was clipped by 3 bases and J by 4 bases, with 9 bases between them. CDR3 bases: TGTGCCAGCAGTGAGAACGGGCTTAATGAAAAACTGTTTTTT. Translating it yields CASSENGLNEKLFF.

V gene TRBV5-1 combines with J gene TRBJ2-5; weak D call: TRBD2 (5 bases). The CDR3 spans 15 residues. The V end lost 0 bases, the J end lost 5 bases, and 14 bases lay between the germline ends. Looked up from germline, CDR1 is SGHRS and CDR2 is YFSETQ. The CDR3 loop is CASSLAASRGETQYF. The CDR3 nucleotides read TGCGCCAGCAGCTTGGCTGCATCTCGAGGGGAGACCCAGTACTTC.

This clonotype was seen more than once but under ten times. The gene calls are TRBV28 and TRBJ1-1, with unresolved D. Germline values: CDR1 MDHEN, CDR2 SYDVKM. The V end lost 3 bases, the J end lost 7 bases, and 6 bases lay between the germline ends. This CDR3 comprises 11 residues. In DNA, the CDR3 is TGTGCCAGCAGTTTGGAGGTTGAAGCTTTCTTT. Translating it yields CASSLEVEAFF.

The J gene is TRBJ2-7, the V gene TRBV14, with D possibly TRBD1 on 6 matching bases. V lost 1 base and J 0 bases, leaving 10 bases between the germline ends. The CDR3 totals 15 residues. Germline loops: CDR1 SGHDN, CDR2 FVKESK. The CDR3 region has the DNA TGTGCCAGCAGCCAAGGACAGGCGAGCTCCTACGAGCAGTACTTC. Translating gives CASSQGQASSYEQYF.

This clonotype has at least ten counts. This chain links TRBV19 with TRBJ1-5; D gene uncertain. This CDR3 comprises 12 residues. The V and J ends lost 6 bases and 6 bases respectively, with 9 bases between them. The germline gives CDR1 LNHDA, CDR2 SQIVND (reference sequence). CDR3 residues: CASRTMAQPQHF. CDR3 coding DNA: TGTGCCAGTAGGACTATGGCTCAGCCCCAGCATTTT. Using reference TRBV19 and TRBJ1-5 for the parts outside the CDR3, the full variable domain is DGGITQSPKYLFRKEGQNVTLSCEQNLNHDAMYWYRQDPGQGLRLIYYSQIVNDFQKGDIAEGYSVSREKKESFPLTVTSAQKNPTAFYLCASRTMAQPQHFGDGTRLSIL.

The genes are TRBV29-1 and TRBJ2-5; D remains ambiguous. In germline, CDR1 is SQVTM, CDR2 ANQGSEA. The CDR3 has 13 residues. Trimming cost V 7 bases and J 5 bases, with 17 bases left between them. This CDR3 is CSGTKVAGETQYF. CDR3 coding DNA: TGCAGCGGTACCAAAGTCGCCGGCGAGACCCAGTACTTC.

This chain links TRBV12-3 or TRBV12-4 with TRBJ2-7, with 9 bases fitting TRBD1. This CDR3 spans 12 amino acids. The J segment lost 6 bases and the V segment lost 8 bases, leaving 5 bases of the junction unmatched. CDR3 loop: CASGPQGAEQYF. Written as DNA, the CDR3 is TGTGCCAGCGGCCCACAGGGGGCCGAGCAGTACTTC.

The table lists this clonotype with many counts. V usage is TRBV2 and J usage is TRBJ2-2, with 9 bases matching TRBD1. Looked up from germline, CDR1 is SNHLY and CDR2 is FYNNEI. CDR3 length equals 15 residues. V gave up 6 bases and J gave up 9 bases; unmatched junction bases: 11. CDR3 sequence: CASRSGTGKKRELFF. The CDR3 bases are TGTGCCAGCAGATCCGGGACAGGGAAGAAGAGGGAGCTGTTTTTT.

This clonotype was seen only a few times. V is TRBV6-2 or TRBV6-3 and J is TRBJ1-1; TRBD1 might be the D (5 bases). CDR1 is MNHEY and CDR2 is SVGEGT in the germline V gene. CDR3 length: 17 amino acids. Trimming cost V 5 bases and J 0 bases, with 19 bases left between them. CDR3 sequence: CASSPWGRLPLNTEAFF. Here the CDR3 DNA reads TGTGCCAGCAGTCCCTGGGGCCGGCTTCCTTTGAACACTGAAGCTTTCTTT.

Ten or more counts support this clonotype. The chain is built from TRBV19 and TRBJ1-1; perhaps TRBD1 as D (5 bases). Looked up from germline, CDR1 is LNHDA and CDR2 is SQIVND (reference sequence). V was pared by 4 bases and J by 0 bases, with 12 bases between. This CDR3 region has 15 residues. The CDR3 DNA sequence: TGTGCCAGTAGTACAACAGGAAACCTGAACACTGAAGCTTTCTTT. Translation gives CASSTTGNLNTEAFF.

The chain has TRBV6-6 and TRBJ1-6, with a possible D match to TRBD1 (5 bases). Germline V CDR1 and CDR2: MNHNY, SVGAGI (reference sequence). This CDR3 spans 17 amino acids. V was pared by 0 bases and J by 0 bases, with 9 bases between. The CDR3 DNA follows: TGTGCCAGCAGTTACTCGGCAGGGAGCTCCTATAATTCACCCCTCCACTTT. This translates into CASSYSAGSSYNSPLHF.

In the case of this clonotype: This may stem from a read error, because a much larger clone lies one nucleotide away. This chain connects TRBV9 to TRBJ2-5; 8 bases map to TRBD2. The junction had 6 bases not matched to a gene; V was cut back by 0 bases and J by 2 bases. The length of the CDR3 is 16 residues. CDR1 and CDR2 (germline): SGDLS, YYNGEE. The CDR3 protein is CASSVEGGGPQETQYF. CDR3 in DNA: TGTGCCAGCAGCGTAGAGGGCGGGGGGCCTCAAGAGACCCAGTACTTC.

At least ten counts were recorded for this clonotype. CDR3 nucleotide sequence: TGTGCCAGCAGCTTGAGACTAGCGGGAGGTGAGACCCAGTACTTC. It is translated as CASSLRLAGGETQYF. The genes are TRBV7-9 and TRBJ2-5; 13 bases fit TRBD2. Germline loops: CDR1 SEHNR, CDR2 FQNEAQ (reference sequence). Unmatched junction bases numbered 3, after V lost 3 bases and J lost 5 bases. The CDR3 has 15 amino acids.